Listed below are T cell receptor beta chains from one sample, sequenced in a study of shared clonotypes between healthy human individuals. Assay: immunoSEQ multiplex PCR; the TCRdb copy retains only in-frame clones and omits some. This table holds 2 million to 2.5 million clones, 90% to 97% found once. Material: naive CD4+ T cells sorted from blood. The receptors were sampled from a man aged 18 to 30 in good health. CDR3s include the opening cysteine and the closing phenylalanine or tryptophan. D genes are given only for firm matches. Size is omitted from some rows. Given values are once, few, many or a class for expanded clones.

v_call	j_call	d_call	clone_size	cdr3_aa	cdr3_nt
TRBV6-5	TRBJ2-6	-	-	CASSLTGANVLTF	TGTGCCAGCAGTTTAACTGGGGCCAACGTCCTGACTTTC
TRBV27	TRBJ2-3	-	-	CASSFIAKVDTQYF	TGTGCCAGCAGTTTCATAGCGAAGGTCGATACGCAGTATTTT
TRBV7-2	TRBJ1-2	-	-	CASSFLRDGYTF	TGTGCCAGCAGCTTCCTCAGGGACGGCTACACCTTC
TRBV15	TRBJ2-7	TRBD2	-	CATSRDLAGTSEQYF	TGTGCCACCAGCAGGGACCTAGCGGGGACCTCCGAGCAGTACTTC
TRBV6-5	TRBJ1-5	-	-	CASSYGQGYQPQHF	TGTGCCAGCAGTTACGGGCAGGGGTATCAGCCCCAGCATTTT
TRBV7-9	TRBJ2-5	TRBD2	-	CASSLRLAEETQYF	TGTGCCAGCAGCTTAAGGCTAGCGGAAGAGACCCAGTACTTC
TRBV11-2	TRBJ2-3	-	-	CASSLDSGTTRDTQYF	TGTGCCAGCAGCTTAGACTCCGGGACGACTCGCGATACGCAGTATTTT
TRBV10-3	TRBJ2-3	-	-	CAISEYKDTQYF	TGTGCCATCAGTGAGTATAAGGATACGCAGTATTTT
TRBV5-6	TRBJ1-1	TRBD1	-	CASSWGQGAEAFF	TGTGCCAGCAGCTGGGGACAGGGAGCTGAAGCTTTCTTT
TRBV10-3	TRBJ2-1	TRBD2	-	CATAALTSGGSNEQFF	TGTGCCACTGCTGCGTTGACTAGCGGGGGTTCCAATGAGCAGTTCTTC
TRBV10-3	TRBJ2-7	-	once	CAISVGGSSYEQYF	TGTGCCATCTCGGTCGGAGGTTCTTCCTACGAGCAGTACTTC
TRBV5-1	TRBJ2-2	-	-	CASSLGHSTGELFF	TGCGCCAGCAGCTTGGGACACTCCACCGGGGAGCTGTTTTTT
TRBV18	TRBJ2-5	TRBD1	-	CASSPPGQKQETQYF	TGTGCCAGCTCACCCCCGGGACAGAAACAAGAGACCCAGTACTTC
TRBV30	TRBJ1-4	-	-	CAWAVTNEKLFF	TGTGCCTGGGCGGTCACTAATGAAAAACTGTTTTTT
TRBV4-1	TRBJ1-6	-	-	CASSQDSSPLHF	TGCGCCAGCAGCCAAGATTCCTCACCCCTCCACTTT
TRBV6-1	TRBJ2-7	TRBD2	-	CASSEAPGLATYEQYF	TGTGCCAGCAGTGAAGCACCGGGACTAGCGACATACGAGCAGTACTTC
TRBV4-3	TRBJ1-3	-	-	CASSPEGHASSGNTIYF	TGCGCCAGCAGCCCCGAGGGACACGCAAGCTCTGGAAACACCATATATTTT
TRBV7-2	TRBJ2-1	TRBD2	-	CASSTGTSATEQFF	TGTGCCAGCAGCACCGGGACTAGCGCCACAGAGCAGTTCTTC
TRBV11-2	TRBJ2-7	-	-	CASSNYEQYF	TGTGCCAGCAGTAACTACGAGCAGTACTTC
TRBV4-1	TRBJ2-5	-	-	CASSQEEGAWETQYF	TGCGCCAGCAGCCAAGAGGAGGGGGCTTGGGAGACCCAGTACTTC
TRBV5-1	TRBJ1-3	-	few	CASSLEGTSGNTIYF	TGCGCCAGCAGCTTGGAGGGAACCTCTGGAAACACCATATATTTT
TRBV5-4	TRBJ1-1	-	-	CASSLGWQENTEAFF	TGTGCCAGCAGCTTGGGGTGGCAGGAGAACACTGAAGCTTTCTTT
TRBV10-3	TRBJ2-3	TRBD2	-	CAISALAGGTDTQYF	TGTGCCATCAGTGCACTAGCGGGAGGGACAGATACGCAGTATTTT
TRBV30	TRBJ2-1	TRBD2	-	CAWRGRVHNEQFF	TGTGCCTGGCGGGGGAGGGTCCACAATGAGCAGTTCTTC
TRBV18	TRBJ1-3	-	-	CASSLGGRGSGNTIYF	TGTGCCAGCTCACTGGGCGGCAGGGGTTCCGGAAACACCATATATTTT
TRBV9	TRBJ2-5	-	-	CASSVGGVVETQYF	TGTGCCAGCAGCGTAGGCGGTGTGGTAGAGACCCAGTACTTC
TRBV6-5	TRBJ2-1	-	-	CASSQTRGGEQFF	TGTGCCAGCAGTCAGACGCGGGGTGGGGAGCAGTTCTTC
TRBV12-5	TRBJ2-3	-	-	CASGVGKTDTQYF	TGTGCTAGTGGCGTAGGGAAGACAGATACGCAGTATTTT
TRBV19	TRBJ2-5	TRBD1	-	CASSTGQEGETQYF	TGTGCCAGTAGTACGGGACAGGAAGGGGAGACCCAGTACTTC
TRBV19	TRBJ1-4	-	-	CASLSRGFDEKLFF	TGTGCCAGTCTATCACGGGGGTTCGATGAAAAACTGTTTTTT
TRBV28	TRBJ1-3	-	-	CASSLLRGLGNTIYF	TGTGCCAGCAGTTTGCTCCGGGGGCTCGGAAACACCATATATTTT
TRBV2	TRBJ2-2	-	few	CASSEVYTGELFF	TGTGCCAGCAGTGAAGTGTACACCGGGGAGCTGTTTTTT
TRBV5-5	TRBJ1-5	TRBD1	-	CASSSEDRDDQPQHF	TGTGCCAGCAGCTCCGAAGACAGGGATGATCAGCCCCAGCATTTT
TRBV7-3	TRBJ1-6	TRBD1	-	CASSPTGGINSPLHF	TGTGCCAGCAGCCCGACAGGGGGTATTAATTCACCCCTCCACTTT
TRBV10-3	TRBJ2-7	TRBD2	-	CAISVTSGGWEQYF	TGTGCCATCAGTGTCACTAGCGGGGGCTGGGAGCAGTACTTC
TRBV15	TRBJ1-2	-	-	CATSRGGDGYTF	TGTGCCACCAGCAGAGGAGGGGATGGCTACACCTTC
TRBV29-1	TRBJ2-5	-	-	CSVVARGMETQYF	TGCAGCGTTGTGGCTCGGGGGATGGAGACCCAGTACTTC
TRBV9	TRBJ2-3	-	-	CASSVAGGLAIQTDTQYF	TGTGCCAGCAGCGTAGCGGGGGGCCTAGCGATCCAAACAGATACGCAGTATTTT
TRBV7-8	TRBJ2-7	TRBD2	-	CASSLSELAGVYEQYF	TGTGCCAGCAGCTTAAGTGAACTAGCGGGAGTCTACGAGCAGTACTTC
TRBV6-5	TRBJ2-7	TRBD1	-	CASSYSRMTGNHEQYF	TGTGCCAGCAGTTACTCCCGGATGACAGGGAACCACGAGCAGTACTTC
TRBV5-6	TRBJ1-1	-	-	CASSLETGLNTEAFF	TGTGCCAGCAGCTTGGAGACCGGGCTGAACACTGAAGCTTTCTTT
TRBV25-1	TRBJ2-1	TRBD2	-	CASSRAGGQAHEQFF	TGTGCCAGCAGTCGAGCGGGGGGGCAGGCTCATGAGCAGTTCTTC
TRBV6-1	TRBJ2-3	-	-	CASSEGLGTDTQYF	TGTGCCAGCAGTGAAGGTCTTGGCACAGATACGCAGTATTTT
TRBV20-1	TRBJ1-2	-	-	CSARGTDGYTF	TGCAGTGCTAGAGGGACAGATGGCTACACCTTC
TRBV30	TRBJ2-7	-	-	CAWAGGRSTYEQYF	TGTGCCTGGGCAGGCGGCAGGTCGACCTACGAGCAGTACTTC
TRBV7-2	TRBJ2-3	TRBD2	-	CASSLLLAGSNTQYF	TGTGCCAGCAGCCTTCTACTAGCGGGAAGTAATACGCAGTATTTT
TRBV30	TRBJ2-1	-	-	CAWSSEPIGEQFF	TGTGCCTGGAGTAGCGAACCCATAGGAGAGCAGTTCTTC
TRBV7-8	TRBJ2-3	TRBD1	-	CASSLSRDRVDTQYF	TGTGCCAGCAGCTTATCTCGGGACAGGGTCGATACGCAGTATTTT
TRBV7-9	TRBJ2-2	-	-	CASSLAGGTNTGELFF	TGTGCCAGCAGCTTAGCGGGCGGGACTAACACCGGGGAGCTGTTTTTT
TRBV5-1	TRBJ1-6	TRBD1	-	CASSPRTGVDSPLHF	TGCGCCAGCAGCCCTCGGACAGGAGTCGATTCACCCCTCCACTTT
TRBV7-9	TRBJ2-5	-	-	CASSRNGQAAGTQYF	TGTGCCAGCAGCAGAAACGGACAGGCAGCGGGGACCCAGTACTTC
TRBV2	TRBJ1-3	-	-	CASRQGSGNTIYF	TGTGCCAGCAGACAGGGTTCTGGAAACACCATATATTTT
TRBV6-1	TRBJ1-1	TRBD1	-	CASSGQGNRNTEAFF	TGTGCCAGCAGTGGACAGGGAAACCGGAACACTGAAGCTTTCTTT